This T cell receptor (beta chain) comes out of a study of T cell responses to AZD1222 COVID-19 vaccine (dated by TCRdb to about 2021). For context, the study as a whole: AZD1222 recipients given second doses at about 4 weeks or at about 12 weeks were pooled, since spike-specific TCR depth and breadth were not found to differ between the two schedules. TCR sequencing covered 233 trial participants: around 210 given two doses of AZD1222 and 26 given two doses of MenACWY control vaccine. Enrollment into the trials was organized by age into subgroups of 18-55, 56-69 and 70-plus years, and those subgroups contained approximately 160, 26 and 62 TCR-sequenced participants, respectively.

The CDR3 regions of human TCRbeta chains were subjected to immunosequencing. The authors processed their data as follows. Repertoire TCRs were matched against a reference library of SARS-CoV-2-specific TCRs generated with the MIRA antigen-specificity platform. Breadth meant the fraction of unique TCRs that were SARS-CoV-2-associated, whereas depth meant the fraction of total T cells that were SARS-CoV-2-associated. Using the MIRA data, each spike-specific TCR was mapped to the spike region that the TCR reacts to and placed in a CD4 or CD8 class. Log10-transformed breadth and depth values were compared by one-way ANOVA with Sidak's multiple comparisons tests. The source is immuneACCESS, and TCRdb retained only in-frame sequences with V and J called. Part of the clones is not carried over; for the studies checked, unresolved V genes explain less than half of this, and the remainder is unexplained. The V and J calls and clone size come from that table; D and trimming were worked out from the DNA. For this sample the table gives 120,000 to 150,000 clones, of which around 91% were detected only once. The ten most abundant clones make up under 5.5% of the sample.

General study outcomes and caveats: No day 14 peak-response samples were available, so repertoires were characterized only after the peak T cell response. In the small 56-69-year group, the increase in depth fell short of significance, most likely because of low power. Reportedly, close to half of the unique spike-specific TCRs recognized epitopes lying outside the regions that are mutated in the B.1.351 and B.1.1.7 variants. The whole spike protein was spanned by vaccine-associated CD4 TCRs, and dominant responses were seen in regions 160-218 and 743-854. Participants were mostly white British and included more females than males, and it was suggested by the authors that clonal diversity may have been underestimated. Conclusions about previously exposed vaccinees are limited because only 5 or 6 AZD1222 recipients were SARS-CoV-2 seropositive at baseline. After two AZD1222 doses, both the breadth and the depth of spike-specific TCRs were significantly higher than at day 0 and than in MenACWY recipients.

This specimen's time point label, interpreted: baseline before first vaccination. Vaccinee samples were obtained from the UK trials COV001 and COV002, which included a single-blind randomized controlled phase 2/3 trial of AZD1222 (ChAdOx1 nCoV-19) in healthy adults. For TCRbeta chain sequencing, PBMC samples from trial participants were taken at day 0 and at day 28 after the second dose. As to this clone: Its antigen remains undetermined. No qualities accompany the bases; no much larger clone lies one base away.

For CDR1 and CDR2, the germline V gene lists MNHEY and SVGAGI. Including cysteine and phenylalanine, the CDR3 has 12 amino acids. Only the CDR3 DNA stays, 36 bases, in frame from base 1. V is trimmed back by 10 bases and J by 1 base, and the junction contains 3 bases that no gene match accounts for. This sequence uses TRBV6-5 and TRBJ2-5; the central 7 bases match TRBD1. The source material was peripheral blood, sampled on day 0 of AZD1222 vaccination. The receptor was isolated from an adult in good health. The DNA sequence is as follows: TGTGCCATCTACAGGGGCCAAGAGACCCAGTACTTC. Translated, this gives CAIYRGQETQYF.